The present entry profiles one TCR beta chain with its context. Described treatment: oral pan-JAK inhibitor, 5-10 mg twice daily. Peripheral blood and lesional scalp punch biopsies were taken from alopecia areata patients. CDR3 length: 13 residues. From germline, CDR1 is SQVTM and CDR2 ANQGSEA. The trim removed 5 bases at V and 3 bases at J, leaving 4 bases unmatched. The data belong to a study of CD8+ T cells in alopecia areata. Following RNA extraction, reverse transcription yielded cDNA that acted as the sequencing template. The protocol was immunoSEQ multiplex PCR, while the TCRdb copy is restricted to in-frame clones and leaves out a portion. The sample includes more than 150,000 clones, roughly half of them seen just once.

The sequenced sample was CD8+ T cells sorted from blood, obtained around week 52, from a patient treated with tofacitinib. This TCR was sampled from a human donor with alopecia areata. This chain links TRBV29-1 with TRBJ2-7, with 10 bases aligning to TRBD2. CDR3 protein: CSVSSGGVYEQYF. In DNA form, the CDR3 reads TGCAGCGTTTCCAGCGGGGGGGTCTACGAGCAGTACTTC.